This T cell receptor beta chain is drawn from a study of somatic mutations in cytotoxic T cells in rheumatoid arthritis (dated by TCRdb to about 2017). Broadly, across the study: Peripheral blood (just under 31 ml EDTA) was collected from patients immediately after diagnosis and before any treatment began. Some V beta antibody-stained T-cell populations were flow-sorted on a FACSAria II or Sony SH800 at nearly 100% purity, and sorted V beta1+ cells also underwent TCRB sequencing. Whether expanded CD8+ T-cell clones in untreated, newly diagnosed rheumatoid arthritis carry somatic mutations was the study question, and clonality was characterized with TCRB deep sequencing. For 65 rheumatoid arthritis patients and 20 or so healthy controls, TCRB deep sequencing was carried out. Patient and control groups had essentially identical median ages. The full study reports these points: The antigen targets of the expanded CD8+ clones were unknown, and absence from virus-specific databases did not rule out viral specificity. The slight underrepresentation of TRBV07 in patients was not corrected for multiple comparisons. CD8+ T-cell clonality in rheumatoid arthritis patients was not significantly different from that in age-matched healthy controls. In 8 out of 65 patients, more than 20% of CD8+ cells belonged to the largest CD8+ clone, while several identical CD8+ TCRB sequences were shared between blood and synovial fluid. In patients, CD8+ clonality rose with age (Spearman r=0.49), which was not the case in healthy controls.

TCRB CDR3 sequencing used the immunoSEQ assay on genomic DNA. The source study handled its data this way. Published virus-specific TCRB sequences were compared with patient CD8+ clones larger than 1%, and only a few matches were found. Only productive TCRB rearrangements were included in the analyses. Defining a clone by its unique TCRB CDR3 sequence, the study calculated clonality as a productive clonality index derived from Shannon entropy. To calculate repertoire overlap between two samples, the template counts of each clone were considered relative to each sample's total templates. Flow cytometry-measured V-gene usage correlated with V-gene usage from TCRB sequencing, with a Spearman r of 0.61. TCRdb limited this immuneACCESS table to in-frame rearrangements with V and J called. A share of clones is missing; checked studies link under half to unresolved V genes, and the rest is unexplained. V and J calls and clone size are those listed in that table; D and trimming were worked out from the DNA. The table for this sample lists roughly 15,000 clones; just under 80% of them were counted only once. The ten biggest clones cover 17% of the sample.

Flow cytometry confirmed the purity of CD4+ and CD8+ cells that had been isolated by positive magnetic bead selection on an AutoMACS. A TCR V beta antibody panel was used in flow cytometry to screen first for clonal expansions, which were then characterized by TCRB deep sequencing of sorted CD8+ fractions. Ficoll-Paque PLUS density gradient separation was used to isolate peripheral blood mononuclear cells. DNA from CD4-enriched, CD8-enriched or PBMC samples was extracted using Nucleospin Tissue or Tissue XS kits and then quantified on a Qubit 2.0 fluorometer. On this clone: Its cognate antigen has yet to be identified. No base quality values were provided; no much bigger clone lies one nucleotide off. Other DNA sequences of this sample code for an identical CDR3.

Between the V and J ends, shortened by 5 bases and 6 bases respectively, the junction contains 13 bases. CDR1 and CDR2 (SGHVS, FQNEAQ) derive from the germline V gene. The CDR3 starts with the cysteine, ends with the phenylalanine, and has 13 residues. Only the CDR3 part of the read is kept: 39 bases, read in frame from the first base. Sequenced material: CD8+ T cells sorted from blood. The clonotype originates from an adult with rheumatoid arthritis. Recombination joined TRBV7-8 with TRBJ1-1, with no D gene named confidently. The CDR3 region: CASSGRGGPEAFF. The DNA sequence is TGTGCCAGCAGCGGTCGTGGCGGCCCTGAAGCTTTCTTT.